These 19 T cell receptor beta chains were all obtained from the same sample, sequenced in a study of blood T cell repertoires in COVID-19. Generated by immunoSEQ multiplex PCR, the TCRdb table keeps only in-frame clones and is missing some. The sample has tens of thousands of clones; approximately 80% are singletons. Sequenced: peripheral blood. These receptors all stem from a man aged 65 to 85 with acute or convalescent COVID-19.

This chain uses TRBV6-5 with TRBJ1-2, with TRBD1 identical over 7 bases. CDR3 length equals 13 residues. CDR1 MNHEY and CDR2 SVGAGI come from the germline V gene. With 5 bases clipped from V and 4 bases from J, the junction kept 4 bases outside the gene matches. CDR3 nucleotide sequence: TGTGCCAGCAGTCCCAGGGGGTCCTATGGCTACACCTTC. Its protein product is CASSPRGSYGYTF.

The chain recombines TRBV19 with TRBJ1-1; TRBD1 agrees at 8 bases. V was pared by 5 bases and J by 4 bases, with 9 bases of the junction left unmatched. The CDR3 consists of 15 residues. Per the germline V gene, CDR1 is LNHDA and CDR2 is SQIVND (reference sequence). Written as DNA, the CDR3 is TGTGCCAGTAGTCCGGACAGGGATTGGAGCACTGAAGCTTTCTTT. It yields the protein CASSPDRDWSTEAFF.

The chain carries TRBV19 and TRBJ2-2; 9 bases agree with TRBD1. V dropped 6 bases and J dropped 5; count of bases not matched to a gene: 10. CDR1 and CDR2 from the germline V gene are LNHDA and SQIVND (reference sequence). The CDR3 length is 16 residues. CDR3 bases: TGTGCCAGTAGACCGGACAGGGGAGGAAGTACCGGGGAGCTGTTTTTT. Protein product: CASRPDRGGSTGELFF.

This chain uses TRBV30 with TRBJ1-6; 7 nucleotides agree with TRBD1. The trim removed 5 bases at V and 8 bases at J, leaving 3 bases unmatched. The CDR3 totals 12 residues. Germline V gene sequence: CDR1 GTSNPN, CDR2 SVGIG (reference sequence). The DNA of the CDR3 is TGTGCCTGGGGGACAGCTGATTCACCCCTCCACTTT. This gives the protein CAWGTADSPLHF.

This clone was counted a single time. The chain carries TRBV20-1 and TRBJ1-1; D is uncertain. The V gene's germline CDR1 is DFQATT and CDR2 SNEGSKA (reference sequence). Trimming left V 6 bases short and J 10 bases short, with 6 bases between. This CDR3 is 8 amino acids long. The DNA of the CDR3 is TGCAGTGCAAAGAGAGCTTTCTTT. As protein: CSAKRAFF.

The chain links TRBV5-1 to TRBJ1-2; tentatively, D is TRBD1 (6 bases). This CDR3 region has 13 residues. Germline values: CDR1 SGHRS, CDR2 YFSETQ. V gave up 4 bases and J gave up 7 bases, with 14 bases separating them. CDR3: CASSPGGAGGYTF. For the CDR3, the DNA is TGCGCCAGCAGCCCCGGGGGGGCGGGTGGCTACACCTTC.

The chain links TRBV6-2 or TRBV6-3 to TRBJ2-1; 14 bases line up with TRBD2. The CDR3 covers 16 residues. Germline CDR1 and CDR2: MNHEY and SVGEGT. V was pared by 2 bases and J by 8 bases, with 5 bases of the junction left unmatched. The CDR3 DNA sequence: TGTGCCAGCAGTTACCGACTAGCGGGGGGGCCCCATGAGCAGTTCTTC. Translated: CASSYRLAGGPHEQFF.

This chain uses TRBV7-2 with TRBJ1-4; 9 bases align to TRBD1. The CDR3 length is 15 residues. The V gene's germline CDR1 is SGHTA and CDR2 FQGNSA. V was pared by 5 bases and J by 8 bases, with 9 bases of the junction left unmatched. In nucleotides, the CDR3 is TGTGCCAGCAGCGCGACCCGGACAGGGGAGGAAAAACTGTTTTTT. It codes for CASSATRTGEEKLFF.

The chain recombines TRBV12-3 or TRBV12-4 with TRBJ1-4, with 8 bases lining up with TRBD1. Germline trimming cut 5 bases from V and 8 bases from J; bases unmatched to any gene: 4. The CDR3 has 13 amino acids. CDR3 sequence: CASSGQGGEKLFF. Here the CDR3 DNA reads TGTGCCAGCAGTGGACAGGGCGGGGAAAAACTGTTTTTT.

In nucleotides, the CDR3 is TGTGCCAGCAGTTTAGGGGGTGGGAGGGGCTCCGGGGAGCTGTTTTTT. Protein product: CASSLGGGRGSGELFF. This chain links TRBV27 with TRBJ2-2; 7 nucleotides line up with TRBD2. CDR3 length: 16 amino acids. CDR1 is MNHEY, CDR2 SMNVEV, per germline (reference sequence). Trimming took 2 bases from V and 6 from J; bases not matched to a gene: 9.

The chain joins TRBV7-9 to TRBJ1-4, with TRBD1 matching 10 bases. The V gene end was trimmed by 4 bases and the J gene end by 7 bases; junction bases not matched to a gene: 3. Germline V gene data show CDR1 as SEHNR and CDR2 as FQNEAQ (reference sequence). The CDR3 has 14 amino acids. CDR3 DNA sequence: TGTGCCAGCAGCTCCGGGACAGGGGTTGAAAAACTGTTTTTT. Translation: CASSSGTGVEKLFF.

This clone has just one count. The chain is built from TRBV6-1 and TRBJ1-1; no definite D call. Deletions cut 2 bases from V and 1 base from J, with 8 bases between. The CDR3 has 14 amino acids. Germline values: CDR1 MNHNS, CDR2 SASEGT. CDR3 region: CASSESGGNTEAFF. The CDR3 DNA is TGTGCCAGCAGTGAAAGCGGAGGGAACACTGAAGCTTTCTTT.

A word on this clone: One junction end disagrees with the germline gene, perhaps due to a read error. This chain uses TRBV7-2 with TRBJ1-4; D perhaps matches TRBD1 (5 bases). CDR1 and CDR2 (germline): SGHTA, FQGNSA. This CDR3 is 14 amino acids long. The CDR3 DNA is TGTGCCAGCACCTTAGGAGCAGGGTTTGAAAAACTGTTTTTT. Its protein product is CASTLGAGFEKLFF.

This CDR3 reads CASSAREVEQYF. Here the CDR3 DNA reads TGTGCCAGTAGTGCACGAGAGGTCGAGCAGTACTTC. The gene calls are TRBV19 and TRBJ2-7; D ambiguous. CDR1 is LNHDA, CDR2 SQIVND, per germline (reference sequence). This CDR3 has 12 amino acids. The ends were cut back, 5 bases at V and 6 bases at J, with 11 bases in the middle.

V gene TRBV18 combines with J gene TRBJ2-3, with TRBD2 as a possible D gene (5 bases). The CDR3 extends over 16 amino acids. Germline V gene data show CDR1 as KGHSH and CDR2 as LQKENI. The V and J ends lost 6 bases and 2 bases respectively, with 18 bases between them. The CDR3 loop reads CASSVRLADYTDTQYF. The CDR3 nucleotides are TGTGCCAGCTCGGTGCGGCTAGCAGATTACACAGATACGCAGTATTTT.

This chain joins TRBV20-1 and TRBJ1-5; TRBD1 is a possible D gene (5 bases). This CDR3 is 14 amino acids long. Germline lookup yields CDR1 DFQATT and CDR2 SNEGSKA (reference sequence). Trimming pared 3 bases from V and 2 bases from J, leaving 11 bases between. The CDR3 DNA is TGCAGTGCTAGTAATTCGGGGGGCAATCAGCCCCAGCATTTT. As protein: CSASNSGGNQPQHF.

The chain combines TRBV2 with TRBJ2-3, with unresolved D. Germline CDR1 SNHLY, CDR2 FYNNEI. Trimming stripped 6 bases from V and 6 bases from J, with 13 bases between. The CDR3 loop spans 13 amino acids. CDR3 bases: TGTGCCAGCAGCCTATCGAAGAGGGATACGCAGTATTTT. This gives the protein CASSLSKRDTQYF.

This rearrangement joins TRBV6-5 to TRBJ2-1; 7 positions match TRBD1. Germline V gene data show CDR1 as MNHEY and CDR2 as SVGAGI. V shed 6 bases, J shed 8 bases, and the junction held 13 bases outside the gene matches. The CDR3 contains 15 residues. CDR3 region: CASSVTGVIPDEQFF. For the CDR3, the DNA is TGTGCCAGCAGCGTAACAGGGGTCATCCCTGATGAGCAGTTCTTC.

This rearrangement joins TRBV6-5 to TRBJ1-2, with D uncertain. The CDR3 extends over 13 amino acids. The germline V gene encodes CDR1 MNHEY and CDR2 SVGAGI. Trimming took off 6 bases at V and 7 bases at J, with 15 bases between the two ends. The CDR3: CASSSDREGGYTF. The CDR3 DNA follows: TGTGCCAGCAGCTCCGACCGGGAAGGTGGCTACACCTTC.